Below, 27 T cell receptor beta chains from the same sample are listed, as sequenced in a study of blood T cell repertoires in COVID-19. Sequenced by immunoSEQ multiplex PCR; TCRdb stores in-frame clones only, minus some. The sample contains more than 250,000 clones, about 91% of which appear only once. Sequencing input: peripheral blood. The source of these receptors is a woman aged 30 to 39 with COVID-19, enrolled during active disease.

This rearrangement joins TRBV15 to TRBJ2-1; the D gene is possibly TRBD2 (6 bases). The length of the CDR3 is 16 residues. The germline V gene encodes CDR1 LNHNV and CDR2 YYDKDF (reference sequence). V was clipped by 2 bases and J by 3 bases, with 14 bases between them. CDR3 coding DNA: TGTGCCACCAGCAGACCCGGGGGATTAGACTACAATGAGCAGTTCTTC. This sequence encodes CATSRPGGLDYNEQFF.

The J gene is TRBJ2-3, the V gene TRBV18; D call uncertain. Per germline, CDR1 KGHSH and CDR2 LQKENI. CDR3 size: 16 residues. Deletions cut 7 bases from V and 6 bases from J, with 23 bases between. The CDR3 reads CASFSRVAPPVDTQYF. CDR3 in DNA: TGTGCCAGCTTTTCGCGTGTTGCGCCCCCCGTTGATACGCAGTATTTT.

This sequence joins TRBV10-3 and TRBJ2-2; TRBD2 might be the D (5 bases). The CDR3 contains 13 residues. Germline lookup yields CDR1 ENHRY and CDR2 SYGVKD. V dropped 8 bases and J dropped 6 bases, with 13 bases sitting between them. This CDR3 is CAIWGESAGELFF. In DNA form, the CDR3 reads TGTGCCATCTGGGGAGAATCGGCCGGGGAGCTGTTTTTT.

The gene calls are TRBV4-1 and TRBJ1-1; D possibly corresponds to TRBD1 (5 bases). Germline V gives CDR1 MGHRA, CDR2 YSYEKL. Trimming shortened V by 0 bases and J by 5 bases, and 10 bases separated the two germline ends. The CDR3 is made up of 14 amino acids. This CDR3 reads CASSQEAGLTEAFF. CDR3 bases: TGCGCCAGCAGCCAAGAGGCAGGGCTAACTGAAGCTTTCTTT.

This chain uses TRBV7-9 with TRBJ2-3; TRBD1 might be the D (5 bases). The CDR3 covers 14 residues. Trimming pared 5 bases from V and 1 base from J, leaving 10 bases between. From germline, CDR1 is SEHNR and CDR2 FQNEAQ (reference sequence). The CDR3 reads CASSKGSGTDTQYF. In nucleotides, the CDR3 is TGTGCCAGCAGCAAGGGGTCTGGCACAGATACGCAGTATTTT.

The rearrangement joins TRBV7-3 to TRBJ2-5, with 8 nucleotides matching TRBD1. The trim removed 5 bases at V and 0 bases at J, leaving 5 bases unmatched. This CDR3 region has 15 residues. The V gene's germline CDR1 is SGHTA and CDR2 FQGTGA. CDR3 sequence (DNA): TGTGCCAGCAGCCTAAACAGGGGGAACCAAGAGACCCAGTACTTC. It codes for CASSLNRGNQETQYF. The full variable domain, rest sourced from reference TRBV7-3 and TRBJ2-5, is GAGVSQTPSNKVTEKGKYVELRCDPISGHTALYWYRQSLGQGPEFLIYFQGTGAADDSGLPNDRFFAVRPEGSVSTLKIQRTERGDSAVYLCASSLNRGNQETQYFGPGTRLLVL.

The V call is TRBV5-1, the J call TRBJ1-2, with D possibly matching TRBD1 (6 bases). The germline gives CDR1 SGHRS, CDR2 YFSETQ. This CDR3 is built from 16 residues. The V and J ends lost 3 bases and 7 bases respectively, with 22 bases between them. This chain's CDR3 is CASSSIDAGAPGGYTF. The CDR3 coding sequence is TGCGCCAGCAGCTCAATTGATGCGGGGGCCCCCGGTGGCTACACCTTC. Together with reference TRBV5-1 and TRBJ1-2, the CDR3 gives the full variable domain: KAGVTQTPRYLIKTRGQQVTLSCSPISGHRSVSWYQQTPGQGLQFLFEYFSETQRNKGNFPGRFSGRQFSNSRSEMNVSTLELGDSALYLCASSSIDAGAPGGYTFGSGTRLTVV.

The J gene is TRBJ1-2, the V gene TRBV4-1; 11 nucleotides align to TRBD1. Germline-derived CDR1 and CDR2 are MGHRA and YSYEKL. V lost 2 bases and J lost 4; bases outside the gene matches: 6. The CDR3 contains 16 residues. The CDR3 here is CASSQLGQGEVYGYTF. The CDR3 bases are TGCGCCAGCAGCCAACTGGGACAGGGGGAGGTCTATGGCTACACCTTC.

This clone was detected only a few times. This sequence joins TRBV7-2 and TRBJ2-1, with 7 nucleotides matching TRBD1. This CDR3 comprises 16 residues. With V trimmed by 1 base and J by 2 bases, 5 bases remained unmatched. Germline V gene data show CDR1 as SGHTA and CDR2 as FQGNSA. The CDR3 DNA reads as TGTGCCAGCAGCTTAGGGCAGGGGGTAACCTACAATGAGCAGTTCTTC. This gives the protein CASSLGQGVTYNEQFF. The variable domain in full, with the rest retrieved from reference TRBV7-2 and TRBJ2-1, is GAGVSQSPSNKVTEKGKDVELRCDPISGHTALYWYRQSLGQGLEFLIYFQGNSAPDKSGLPSDRFSAERTGGSVSTLTIQRTQQEDSAVYLCASSLGQGVTYNEQFFGPGTRLTVL.

Worth noting for this clone: Distinct nucleotide sequences in the sample also encode this CDR3. The CDR3 reads CASSLGGGNQPQHF. In DNA form, the CDR3 reads TGTGCCAGCAGCCTGGGGGGGGGCAATCAGCCCCAGCATTTT. This chain joins TRBV7-2 and TRBJ1-5; D possibly corresponds to TRBD1 (5 bases). Deletions cut 5 bases from V and 2 bases from J, with 10 bases between. The length of the CDR3 is 14 residues. CDR1 and CDR2 from the germline V gene are SGHTA and FQGNSA.

This rearrangement joins TRBV4-3 to TRBJ2-7; 8 bases match TRBD2. This CDR3 contains 15 residues. In germline, CDR1 is LGHNA, CDR2 YSLEER. Trimming at V came to 0 bases and at J to 4 bases, leaving 5 bases not matched to a gene. CDR3 region: CASSQDAGGYYEQYF. As DNA, the CDR3 is TGCGCCAGCAGCCAAGATGCGGGGGGATATTACGAGCAGTACTTC.

The rearrangement links TRBV7-9 to TRBJ1-4; 11 bases are a match to TRBD1. The CDR3 has 14 amino acids. Germline V CDR1 and CDR2: SEHNR, FQNEAQ (reference sequence). Trimming cost V 10 bases and J 1 base; bases outside gene matches: 2. The CDR3 spells CATGQGVTNEKLFF. CDR3 DNA sequence: TGTGCCACGGGACAGGGGGTAACTAATGAAAAACTGTTTTTT.

This clone was seen a handful of times. The chain combines TRBV2 with TRBJ1-2; TRBD1 might be the D (5 bases). The CDR3 runs 13 residues. V was shortened by 6 bases and J by 3 bases, with 11 bases between the two germline ends. Germline V CDR1 and CDR2: SNHLY, FYNNEI. The CDR3 sequence is CASRIDSYYGYTF. The CDR3 DNA reads as TGTGCCAGCAGAATAGACAGCTACTATGGCTACACCTTC. Full variable domain (missing parts from reference TRBV2 and TRBJ1-2): EPEVTQTPSHQVTQMGQEVILRCVPISNHLYFYWYRQILGQKVEFLVSFYNNEISEKSEIFDDQFSVERPDGSNFTLKIRSTKLEDSAMYFCASRIDSYYGYTFGSGTRLTVV.

The table lists this clone with a few counts. The CDR3 spells CASSLGHRDTEAFF. The CDR3, as DNA: TGTGCCAGCAGCCTCGGACACCGCGACACTGAAGCTTTCTTT. The V gene is TRBV16, the J gene TRBJ1-1, with D perhaps matching TRBD1 (5 bases). CDR3 size: 14 residues. Trimming left V 4 bases short and J 3 bases short, with 12 bases between. Germline-derived CDR1 and CDR2 are KGHSY and FQNENV.

The genes are TRBV5-4 and TRBJ2-1, with TRBD1 matching 7 bases. Germline V gene lookup returns CDR1 SGHNT and CDR2 YYREEE (reference sequence). V was clipped by 5 bases and J by 3 bases; unmatched bases: 14. The CDR3 is 17 amino acids. DNA for the CDR3: TGTGCCAGCAGGCAGGGATCCTCAGGGGGATACTACAATGAGCAGTTCTTC. It translates to CASRQGSSGGYYNEQFF.

The V gene is TRBV7-8, the J gene TRBJ1-3; D may be TRBD1 (6 bases). In germline, CDR1 is SGHVS, CDR2 FQNEAQ. This CDR3 region has 15 residues. Trimming cost V 7 bases and J 4 bases, with 17 bases left between them. This CDR3 is CASTSRGGSGNTIYF. The DNA for the CDR3 is TGTGCCAGCACCTCGAGGGGGGGATCGGGAAACACCATATATTTT. The full variable domain, in which reference TRBV7-8 and TRBJ1-3 provide the parts outside the CDR3, is GAGVSQSPRYKVAKRGQDVALRCDPISGHVSLFWYQQALGQGPEFLTYFQNEAQLDKSGLPSDRFFAERPEGSVSTLKIQRTQQEDSAVYLCASTSRGGSGNTIYFGEGSWLTVV.

CDR3 in amino acids: CASSLVRGADNEQFF. In DNA, the CDR3 is TGCGCCAGCAGCTTGGTACGGGGGGCCGACAATGAGCAGTTCTTC. V usage is TRBV5-1 and J usage is TRBJ2-1; D might be TRBD2 (7 bases). V was cut by 0 bases and J by 5 bases, with 12 bases left in between. The CDR3 totals 15 residues. CDR1 is SGHRS and CDR2 is YFSETQ in the germline V gene.

The rearrangement uses TRBV15 and TRBJ2-5, with TRBD1 identical over 7 bases. The trim removed 3 bases at V and 2 bases at J, leaving 3 bases unmatched. CDR3 length equals 14 residues. CDR1 LNHNV and CDR2 YYDKDF come from the germline V gene (reference sequence). The DNA of the CDR3 is TGTGCCACCAGCAGGCGGACAGGACAAGAGACCCAGTACTTC. Amino acid sequence: CATSRRTGQETQYF.

The rearrangement joins TRBV19 to TRBJ1-6; 8 bases are shared with TRBD1. Germline V gene sequence: CDR1 LNHDA, CDR2 SQIVND (reference sequence). The CDR3 totals 15 residues. V lost 4 bases and J lost 6; bases outside the gene matches: 5. The CDR3 DNA sequence: TGTGCCAGTAGTACGGGACAGGAAATTAATTCACCCCTCCACTTT. This sequence encodes CASSTGQEINSPLHF.

The chain has TRBV6-6 and TRBJ2-7, with D possibly being TRBD1 (5 bases). Germline CDR1 reads MNHNY; CDR2 reads SVGAGI (reference sequence). Trimming left V 2 bases short and J 2 bases short, with 10 bases between. This CDR3 has 14 residues. The CDR3 sequence is CASSYDQGAYEQYF. The DNA of the CDR3 is TGTGCCAGCAGTTACGATCAGGGTGCCTACGAGCAGTACTTC.

Details on this clone: Because it lacks the conserved phenylalanine or tryptophan at the end, this CDR3 is likely a read error. The DNA is left out, because the CDR3 cannot be placed on it with certainty; the CDR3 is given as TCRdb lists it. The CDR3 here is CASSDFWGGNTMACRI. The J gene is TRBJ1-2, the V gene TRBV10-2. The CDR3 extends over 16 residues, inclusive of both ends. The V gene's germline CDR1 is WSHSY and CDR2 SAAADI.

This chain joins TRBV16 and TRBJ1-2, with 8 nucleotides matching TRBD1. The CDR3 totals 16 residues. V gave up 0 bases and J gave up 2 bases; unmatched junction bases: 5. Germline lookup yields CDR1 KGHSY and CDR2 FQNENV. The chain's CDR3 is CASSQSPSGGNYGYTF. As DNA, the CDR3 is TGTGCCAGCAGCCAATCACCCTCAGGGGGCAACTATGGCTACACCTTC.

The chain links TRBV19 to TRBJ1-1; the D gene is possibly TRBD1 (6 bases). In germline, CDR1 is LNHDA, CDR2 SQIVND (reference sequence). The V and J ends lost 7 bases and 4 bases respectively, with 16 bases between them. The CDR3 covers 14 residues. CDR3 in DNA: TGTGCCAGTACTCTTGGACAGTTAGGCACTGAAGCTTTCTTT. It specifies CASTLGQLGTEAFF.

The gene calls are TRBV5-4 and TRBJ2-3; D gene unclear. V dropped 2 bases and J dropped 0 bases, with 7 bases sitting between them. CDR1 is SGHNT and CDR2 is YYREEE in the germline V gene (reference sequence). The CDR3 is 14 amino acids. This CDR3 is CASSFPGSTDTQYF. The CDR3, as DNA: TGTGCCAGCAGCTTCCCGGGTAGCACAGATACGCAGTATTTT. Full variable domain (outside the CDR3, taken from reference TRBV5-4 and TRBJ2-3): ETGVTQSPTHLIKTRGQQVTLRCSSQSGHNTVSWYQQALGQGPQFIFQYYREEENGRGNFPPRFSGLQFPNYSSELNVNALELDDSALYLCASSFPGSTDTQYFGPGTRLTVL.

This clone was seen only once. The chain joins TRBV7-8 to TRBJ1-1; D is unresolved. V shed 1 base and J shed 1 base, with 4 bases lying between them. Per the germline V gene, CDR1 is SGHVS and CDR2 is FQNEAQ. This CDR3 comprises 13 residues. CDR3 in amino acids: CASSLVRNTEAFF. DNA for the CDR3: TGTGCCAGCAGCTTAGTGAGGAACACTGAAGCTTTCTTT.

Points on this clone: Other DNA sequences within the sample encode an identical CDR3. The rearrangement joins TRBV5-1 to TRBJ1-2; TRBD1 aligns across 8 bases. CDR3 length equals 15 residues. The J segment lost 2 bases and the V segment lost 4 bases, leaving 7 bases of the junction unmatched. Germline V gives CDR1 SGHRS, CDR2 YFSETQ. CDR3 region: CASSPDGQGNYGYTF. CDR3 sequence (DNA): TGCGCCAGCAGCCCCGATGGACAGGGAAACTATGGCTACACCTTC.

This clone was found once. The chain joins TRBV7-2 to TRBJ1-6, with D tentatively TRBD1 (5 bases). The CDR3 is made up of 18 amino acids. The V gene's germline CDR1 is SGHTA and CDR2 FQGNSA. Trimming removed 5 bases from V and 0 bases from J, with 17 bases in between. CDR3 sequence: CASSHQPQGGSYNSPLHF. CDR3 bases: TGTGCCAGCAGCCACCAACCCCAGGGTGGCTCCTATAATTCACCCCTCCACTTT.